One and the same sample provided the 9 T cell receptor beta chains below, sequenced in a study of blood T cell repertoires in COVID-19. Measured with immunoSEQ multiplex PCR; TCRdb has only the in-frame clones, and not every one. The sample carries about 220,000 clones, about 91% recorded once. Sequences were obtained from PBMCs or T cells enriched from blood (not recorded which). Every receptor here comes from a woman aged 35 to 49 with acute COVID-19.

V is TRBV4-3 and J is TRBJ1-6; 8 positions match TRBD1. CDR1 is LGHNA, CDR2 YSLEER, per germline. The CDR3 extends over 17 amino acids. After removal of 1 base from V and 9 bases from J, the junction contained 11 bases not matched to a gene. The CDR3 protein is CASSQGDRGMMPSPLHF. The CDR3 DNA reads as TGCGCCAGCAGCCAAGGAGACAGGGGAATGATGCCTTCACCCCTCCACTTT.

This chain uses TRBV7-8 with TRBJ2-7; D perhaps matches TRBD1 (5 bases). The CDR3 is 14 amino acids. Germline assignment: CDR1 SGHVS and CDR2 FQNEAQ. V lost 1 base to trimming and J lost 6 bases, with 13 bases between them. CDR3 in DNA: TGTGCCAGCAGCTTAGGACAGAAAGGAAGCGAGCAGTACTTC. Residues: CASSLGQKGSEQYF.

This CDR3 is CASSRRVLAGAGRETQYF. Written as DNA, the CDR3 is TGTGCCAGCAGCCGCCGGGTGCTAGCGGGAGCAGGTAGAGAGACCCAGTACTTC. This chain joins TRBV3-1 (or the pseudogene TRBV3-2) and TRBJ2-5; 10 nucleotides line up with TRBD2. There are 18 residues in the CDR3. V shed 4 bases, J shed 4 bases, and the junction held 15 bases outside the gene matches. Germline V gene data show CDR1 as LGHDT and CDR2 as YNNKEL (reference sequence).

The rearrangement joins TRBV30 to TRBJ1-1; TRBD1 is a possible D gene (6 bases). The germline CDR1 and CDR2 sequences are GTSNPN and SVGIG (reference sequence). The CDR3 is made up of 16 amino acids. Trimming shortened V by 0 bases and J by 0 bases, and 14 bases separated the two germline ends. The CDR3 DNA reads TGTGCCTGGAGTGTACAGCAGGGGCCGATGAACACTGAAGCTTTCTTT. Protein: CAWSVQQGPMNTEAFF.

The J gene is TRBJ2-2, the V gene TRBV25-1, with D perhaps matching TRBD2 (5 bases). CDR3 size: 15 residues. Germline-derived CDR1 and CDR2 are MGHDK and SYGVNS. V shed 6 bases and J shed 0 bases, with 11 bases lying between them. CDR3: CASSAELANTGELFF. DNA for the CDR3: TGTGCCAGCAGCGCCGAACTAGCGAACACCGGGGAGCTGTTTTTT.

This chain joins TRBV7-2 and TRBJ2-2; tentative D call: TRBD2 (5 bases). V was shortened by 2 bases and J by 1 base, with 11 bases between the two germline ends. Germline CDR1 reads SGHTA; CDR2 reads FQGNSA. The CDR3 runs 16 residues. The CDR3 coding sequence is TGTGCCAGCAGCTTAAGCCTAGCAGTGAACACCGGGGAGCTGTTTTTT. As protein: CASSLSLAVNTGELFF.

As DNA, the CDR3 is TGCGCCAGCAGCCGGGACAGCTTCTATGGCTACACCTTC. It translates to CASSRDSFYGYTF. The chain uses TRBV5-1 and TRBJ1-2; TRBD1 matches 7 bases. This CDR3 has 13 amino acids. CDR1 is SGHRS, CDR2 YFSETQ, per germline. V shed 4 bases and J 4 bases; nucleotides not matched to a gene: 4.

This chain connects TRBV29-1 to TRBJ1-1, with TRBD1 as a possible D gene (5 bases). This CDR3 spans 11 amino acids. Germline V gene sequence: CDR1 SQVTM, CDR2 ANQGSEA. The germline V and J ends were trimmed by 4 bases and 5 bases, with 8 bases remaining between them. The CDR3 DNA reads TGCAGCGTTGTTGGGGGGACTGAAGCTTTCTTT. The encoded protein is CSVVGGTEAFF.

The rearrangement joins TRBV30 to TRBJ2-2; TRBD2 matches 9 bases. V lost 5 bases and J lost 1; bases outside the gene matches: 5. Germline loops: CDR1 GTSNPN, CDR2 SVGIG (reference sequence). This CDR3 has 15 residues. The CDR3 protein is CAWLTSGLNTGELFF. The CDR3 bases are TGTGCCTGGCTAACTAGCGGGTTGAACACCGGGGAGCTGTTTTTT. Filled out from reference TRBV30 and TRBJ2-2, the complete variable domain reads SQTIHQWPATLVQPVGSPLSLECTVEGTSNPNLYWYRQAAGRGLQLLFYSVGIGQISSEVPQNLSASRPQDRQFILSSKKLLLSDSGFYLCAWLTSGLNTGELFFGEGSRLTVL.